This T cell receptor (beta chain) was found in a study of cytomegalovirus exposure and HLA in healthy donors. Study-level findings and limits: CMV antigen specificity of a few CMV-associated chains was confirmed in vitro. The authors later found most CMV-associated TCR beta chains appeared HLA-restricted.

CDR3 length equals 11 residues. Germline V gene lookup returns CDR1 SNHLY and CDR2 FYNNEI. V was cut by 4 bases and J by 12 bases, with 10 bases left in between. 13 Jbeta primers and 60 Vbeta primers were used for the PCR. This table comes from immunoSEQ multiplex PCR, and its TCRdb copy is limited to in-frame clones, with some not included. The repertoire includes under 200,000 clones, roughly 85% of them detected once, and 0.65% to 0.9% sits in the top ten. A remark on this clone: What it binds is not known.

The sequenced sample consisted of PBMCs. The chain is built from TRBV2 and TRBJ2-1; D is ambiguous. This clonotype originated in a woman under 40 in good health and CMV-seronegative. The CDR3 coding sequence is TGTGCCAGCAGTGCTTCAGCAGGGCAGTTCTTC. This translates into CASSASAGQFF.